These 27 T cell receptor beta chains share one sample of origin, sequenced in a study of T cell responses to AZD1222 COVID-19 vaccine (dated by TCRdb to the early 2020s). The label giving this sample's time point can be read as: about 28 days (+/-7) after the second vaccine dose. Library prep was done by the immunoSEQ multiplex PCR assay. Held by TCRdb, this immuneACCESS table contains in-frame sequences only and omits some clones. Under half of the omission traces to an unresolved V gene where checked; the cause of the rest is unknown. The sample table shows about 180,000 clones, and about 88% are seen once. The ten largest account for roughly 27% of the sample. Sequencing used peripheral blood, obtained 28 days after the second AZD1222 dose. Receptors originate from an adult who received the AZD1222 COVID-19 vaccine.

This chain uses TRBV4-1 with TRBJ1-6, with 7 bases aligning to TRBD1. The junction had 4 bases not matched to a gene; V was cut back by 0 bases and J by 5 bases. The CDR3 runs 16 residues. Germline V gene data show CDR1 as MGHRA and CDR2 as YSYEKL. The CDR3: CASSQDVQGDNSPLHF. CDR3 nucleotide sequence: TGCGCCAGCAGCCAAGATGTGCAGGGGGATAATTCACCCCTCCACTTT.

V gene TRBV3-1 (or the pseudogene TRBV3-2) combines with J gene TRBJ2-3; weak D call: TRBD2 (6 bases). Germline CDR1 and CDR2: LGHDT and YNNKEL (reference sequence). The germline V and J ends were trimmed by 4 bases and 1 base, with 12 bases remaining between them. The CDR3 runs to 15 residues. DNA for the CDR3: TGTGCCAGCAGCCTCAAGCGGGCCCGCACAGATACGCAGTATTTT. This sequence encodes CASSLKRARTDTQYF.

The V and J genes are TRBV2 and TRBJ2-3; 9 bases agree with TRBD1. This CDR3 spans 15 amino acids. The V and J ends lost 6 bases and 3 bases, in that order; junction bases with no gene match: 7. From germline, CDR1 is SNHLY and CDR2 FYNNEI. The CDR3 nucleotides are TGTGCCAGCAGAAATGACAGGGGGAATACAGATACGCAGTATTTT. Translated, it gives CASRNDRGNTDTQYF.

The chain carries TRBV7-3 and TRBJ2-1; 10 bases map to TRBD2. Trimming at V came to 4 bases and at J to 10 bases, leaving 7 bases not matched to a gene. The length of the CDR3 is 14 residues. Germline CDR1 reads SGHTA; CDR2 reads FQGTGA. The CDR3 sequence: CASSSAGGVVEQFF. CDR3 DNA sequence: TGTGCCAGCAGCTCAGCGGGAGGGGTGGTGGAGCAGTTCTTC.

The chain links TRBV9 to TRBJ1-1; no reliable D call. This CDR3 is 13 amino acids long. CDR1 is SGDLS and CDR2 is YYNGEE in the germline V gene. V lost 2 bases to trimming and J lost 4 bases, with 9 bases between them. As DNA, the CDR3 is TGTGCCAGCAGCGTTGCCGACCCCACTGAAGCTTTCTTT. This codes for CASSVADPTEAFF.

The chain combines TRBV7-2 with TRBJ1-1; 9 bases agree with TRBD1. The V segment lost 6 bases and the J segment 5 bases; nucleotides outside the gene matches: 4. Germline CDR1 SGHTA, CDR2 FQGNSA. The CDR3 length is 13 residues. CDR3 protein: CASSRDRETEAFF. Written as DNA, the CDR3 is TGTGCCAGCAGTCGGGACAGGGAGACTGAAGCTTTCTTT.

The J gene is TRBJ1-4, the V gene TRBV5-1; tentative D call: TRBD1 (5 bases). The V gene lost 0 bases and the J gene lost 6 bases, with 9 bases spanning the gap. The CDR3 runs 14 residues. The germline V gene encodes CDR1 SGHRS and CDR2 YFSETQ. The CDR3 DNA reads TGCGCCAGCAGCTTGGAGAGGGGTTATGAAAAACTGTTTTTT. Amino acid sequence: CASSLERGYEKLFF.

Only a few counts were recorded for this clone. The V gene is TRBV29-1, the J gene TRBJ2-1; 10 bases are a match to TRBD2. CDR1 and CDR2 (germline): SQVTM, ANQGSEA. This CDR3 has 12 amino acids. V lost 7 bases to trimming and J lost 4 bases; unmatched junction nucleotides: 1. The CDR3 loop is CSASGSYNEQFF. Written as DNA, the CDR3 is TGCAGCGCTAGCGGGAGTTACAATGAGCAGTTCTTC.

This chain uses TRBV5-4 with TRBJ2-1; 8 bases are a match to TRBD2. This CDR3 is 16 amino acids long. The J segment lost 9 bases and the V segment lost 3 bases, leaving 14 bases of the junction unmatched. Per the germline V gene, CDR1 is SGHNT and CDR2 is YYREEE (reference sequence). In nucleotides, the CDR3 is TGTGCCAGCAGCTGGTTTGCGGCGGGAGGTGGAGGTGAGCAGTTCTTC. It specifies CASSWFAAGGGGEQFF.

The rearrangement links TRBV5-1 to TRBJ2-2; D might be TRBD1 (7 bases). This CDR3 comprises 16 residues. The germline V gene has CDR1 SGHRS and CDR2 YFSETQ. V was cut by 1 base and J by 6 bases, with 16 bases left in between. This CDR3 is CASSLSDREDSGELFF. The CDR3 coding sequence is TGCGCCAGCAGCTTGTCCGACAGGGAGGATTCCGGGGAGCTGTTTTTT.

The genes are TRBV2 and TRBJ1-1; D is ambiguous. Per germline, CDR1 SNHLY and CDR2 FYNNEI. V was cut by 5 bases and J by 0 bases, with 7 bases left in between. The CDR3 is 13 amino acids. The CDR3 sequence: CASSRRMNTEAFF. CDR3 DNA sequence: TGTGCCAGCAGTCGACGGATGAACACTGAAGCTTTCTTT. Full variable domain (remainder filled in from reference TRBV2 and TRBJ1-1): EPEVTQTPSHQVTQMGQEVILRCVPISNHLYFYWYRQILGQKVEFLVSFYNNEISEKSEIFDDQFSVERPDGSNFTLKIRSTKLEDSAMYFCASSRRMNTEAFFGQGTRLTVV.

V is TRBV6-2 or TRBV6-3 and J is TRBJ2-7, with TRBD2 matching 10 bases. The germline V gene encodes CDR1 MNHEY and CDR2 SVGEGT. The V segment lost 0 bases and the J segment 1 base; nucleotides outside the gene matches: 6. The CDR3 is made up of 17 amino acids. CDR3 sequence (DNA): TGTGCCAGCAGTTACTCGAAGCGGGAGGGCCATTCCTACGAGCAGTACTTC. It is translated as CASSYSKREGHSYEQYF.

This rearrangement joins TRBV11-1 to TRBJ1-1; D perhaps matches TRBD1 (6 bases). CDR3 length: 13 amino acids. CDR1 is SGHAT, CDR2 FQDESV, per germline (reference sequence). V dropped 5 bases and J dropped 1 base, with 8 bases sitting between them. CDR3 residues: CASSRQENTEAFF. CDR3 DNA sequence: TGTGCCAGCAGCCGACAGGAGAACACTGAAGCTTTCTTT.

The chain links TRBV28 to TRBJ2-7, with 7 nucleotides matching TRBD1. From germline, CDR1 is MDHEN and CDR2 SYDVKM. J gave up 4 bases and V 5 bases, and 11 bases lay outside the gene matches. The CDR3 spans 15 residues. This CDR3 reads CASSNPTGALYEQYF. Written as DNA, the CDR3 is TGTGCCAGCAGTAACCCAACAGGGGCTCTATACGAGCAGTACTTC.

The rearrangement uses TRBV27 and TRBJ1-2; D is undetermined. The V end lost 5 bases, the J end lost 4 bases, and 11 bases lay between the germline ends. In germline, CDR1 is MNHEY, CDR2 SMNVEV (reference sequence). There are 13 residues in the CDR3. The CDR3 is CASSPREGYGYTF. CDR3 coding DNA: TGTGCCAGCAGTCCCCGGGAAGGCTATGGCTACACCTTC.

This chain uses TRBV11-2 with TRBJ2-7; D is unclear. V was shortened by 6 bases and J by 2 bases, with 14 bases between the two germline ends. CDR3 length: 14 residues. Germline CDR1 and CDR2: SGHAT and FQNNGV. CDR3 protein: CASSPGQVPYEQYF. The CDR3 DNA is TGTGCCAGCAGTCCCGGGCAGGTCCCCTACGAGCAGTACTTC.

The V gene is TRBV23-1, the J gene TRBJ1-2; TRBD1 might be the D (6 bases). TRBV23-1 is designated an ORF whose function remains uncertain. CDR3 size: 15 residues. V was shortened by 2 bases and J by 2 bases, with 12 bases between the two germline ends. As DNA, the CDR3 is TGCGCCAGCAGTCAAGAATCGGGACAAAACTATGGCTACACCTTC. Amino acid sequence: CASSQESGQNYGYTF.

The gene calls are TRBV9 and TRBJ2-2; TRBD1 aligns across 9 bases. In germline, CDR1 is SGDLS, CDR2 YYNGEE. With V trimmed by 3 bases and J by 0 bases, 0 bases remained unmatched. This CDR3 has 15 residues. The CDR3 protein is CASSGDRANTGELFF. The CDR3 bases are TGTGCCAGCAGCGGGGACAGGGCGAACACCGGGGAGCTGTTTTTT.

In DNA form, the CDR3 reads TGCGCCAGCAGCCCAATCGAGGGTTCGGCAGAGACCCAGTACTTC. Translating it yields CASSPIEGSAETQYF. The chain couples TRBV4-1 to TRBJ2-5; weak D call: TRBD2 (5 bases). This CDR3 has 15 residues. From germline, CDR1 is MGHRA and CDR2 YSYEKL. V lost 4 bases, J lost 4 bases, and 16 bases lay in between.

The J gene is TRBJ2-5, the V gene TRBV28; possibly TRBD1 for D (6 bases). The germline V gene has CDR1 MDHEN and CDR2 SYDVKM. This CDR3 comprises 11 residues. V lost 8 bases, J lost 9 bases, and 13 bases lay in between. CDR3 sequence reads: CASVTGQSQYF. The CDR3 DNA follows: TGTGCCAGCGTCACGGGACAATCCCAGTACTTC.

Note on this clone: The junction and the germline gene differ at one end; a read error may be behind it. V is TRBV7-7 and J is TRBJ2-3, with TRBD2 matching over 12 bases. Germline CDR1 and CDR2: SSHAT and FNYEAQ (reference sequence). CDR3 length: 18 amino acids. CDR3 sequence (DNA): TGTGCTAGCAGCCGATGGACTAGCGGGATTGCTAGCACAGATACGCAGTATTTT. It encodes CASSRWTSGIASTDTQYF.

This clone was detected a few times. The V gene is TRBV18, the J gene TRBJ2-7; D might be TRBD1 (5 bases). The length of the CDR3 is 15 residues. The germline gives CDR1 KGHSH, CDR2 LQKENI. The germline V and J ends were trimmed by 5 bases and 1 base, with 15 bases remaining between them. CDR3 region: CASSSTQAGSYEQYF. The CDR3 DNA reads TGTGCCAGCTCATCTACACAGGCCGGGTCCTACGAGCAGTACTTC.

The V and J genes are TRBV10-3 and TRBJ2-1; no firm D call. The germline V gene encodes CDR1 ENHRY and CDR2 SYGVKD. The length of the CDR3 is 11 residues. V dropped 4 bases and J dropped 4 bases, with 2 bases sitting between them. The CDR3 DNA reads TGTGCCATCAGTGGGTACAATGAGCAGTTCTTC. Translation: CAISGYNEQFF.

The genes are TRBV4-1 and TRBJ2-5; either TRBD1 or TRBD2 may fit D (5 bases each). Germline loops: CDR1 MGHRA, CDR2 YSYEKL. V lost 4 bases to trimming and J lost 5 bases, with 17 bases between them. The CDR3 consists of 15 residues. CDR3 DNA sequence: TGCGCCAGCAGCCTGAGGGACGCCTCGACGGAGACCCAGTACTTC. Translation: CASSLRDASTETQYF.

V is TRBV30 and J is TRBJ1-2; TRBD1 aligns across 7 bases. J gave up 6 bases and V 8 bases, and 9 bases lay outside the gene matches. The CDR3 totals 12 residues. Germline assignment: CDR1 GTSNPN and CDR2 SVGIG (reference sequence). The CDR3 bases are TGTGCCGGCCCAGGGGGTTTAAATGGCTACACCTTC. Translation: CAGPGGLNGYTF.

The chain has TRBV28 and TRBJ2-4; 9 bases map to TRBD2. After removal of 3 bases from V and 6 bases from J, the junction contained 15 bases not matched to a gene. The CDR3 spans 18 residues. Looked up from germline, CDR1 is MDHEN and CDR2 is SYDVKM. The CDR3, as DNA: TGTGCCAGCAGTTTCCTTTTAGCGGGAGAGGGGGGCGGAAACATTCAGTACTTC. Translating it yields CASSFLLAGEGGGNIQYF.

This clone was recorded a few times. This rearrangement joins TRBV19 to TRBJ2-1; 10 positions agree with TRBD2. Trimming at V came to 3 bases and at J to 3 bases, leaving 11 bases not matched to a gene. Germline-derived CDR1 and CDR2 are LNHDA and SQIVND (reference sequence). The CDR3 is 18 residues long. The CDR3 DNA reads TGTGCCAGTAGTATGATCCGAGGTAGCGGGAGGTTCTACAATGAGCAGTTCTTC. Translation gives CASSMIRGSGRFYNEQFF.